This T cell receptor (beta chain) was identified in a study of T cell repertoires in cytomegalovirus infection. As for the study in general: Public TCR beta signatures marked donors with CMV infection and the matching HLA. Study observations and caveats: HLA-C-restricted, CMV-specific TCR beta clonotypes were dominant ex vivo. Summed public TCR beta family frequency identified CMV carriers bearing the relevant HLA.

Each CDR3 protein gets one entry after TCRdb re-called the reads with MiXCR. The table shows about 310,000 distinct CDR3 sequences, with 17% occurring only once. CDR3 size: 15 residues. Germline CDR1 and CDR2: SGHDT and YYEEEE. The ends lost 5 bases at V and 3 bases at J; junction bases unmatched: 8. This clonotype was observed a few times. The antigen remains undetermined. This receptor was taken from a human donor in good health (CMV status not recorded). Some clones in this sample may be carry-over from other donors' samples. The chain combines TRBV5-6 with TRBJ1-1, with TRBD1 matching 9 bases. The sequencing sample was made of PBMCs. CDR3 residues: CASSFPDRGYTEAFF. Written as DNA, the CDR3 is TGTGCCAGCAGTTTTCCTGACAGGGGGTACACTGAAGCTTTCTTT.